One sample yielded the 25 T cell receptor beta chains listed below, sequenced in a study of response to subunit inactivated influenza vaccine. TCRdb reprocessed the RT-PCR reads with MiXCR, giving one entry per CDR3 protein. This sample has fewer than 600,000 distinct CDR3 sequences, with 6% to 9% found just once. The specimen was PBMCs from blood, collected about 24 months after vaccination. The receptors here all came from a man in his fifties or sixties who received an inactivated influenza vaccine.

This clonotype was recorded many times. This chain links TRBV29-1 with TRBJ2-3; 7 nucleotides agree with TRBD2. Germline V gives CDR1 SQVTM, CDR2 ANQGSEA. The CDR3 is 13 residues long. V trimming: 6 bases; J trimming: 0 bases; junction bases outside the gene matches: 3. CDR3 region: CSVKRDSTDTQYF. The CDR3 nucleotides are TGCAGCGTCAAGCGGGATAGCACAGATACGCAGTATTTT.

This clonotype appeared a few times. The chain carries TRBV5-1 and TRBJ2-5; 12 nucleotides match TRBD2. The J segment lost 2 bases and the V segment lost 1 base, leaving 6 bases of the junction unmatched. CDR3 length: 17 residues. Germline CDR1 reads SGHRS; CDR2 reads YFSETQ. This CDR3 reads CASSLFGLAGGQETQYF. The CDR3 nucleotides are TGCGCCAGCAGCTTGTTCGGGCTAGCGGGGGGGCAAGAGACCCAGTACTTC.

This clonotype has ten or more counts. The V gene is TRBV5-5, the J gene TRBJ1-5; D remains unclear. Germline CDR1 is SGHKS and CDR2 is YYEKEE (reference sequence). The CDR3 contains 12 residues. V was shortened by 0 bases and J by 5 bases, with 3 bases between the two germline ends. CDR3 coding DNA: TGTGCCAGCAGCTTGGTGGATCAGCCCCAGCATTTT. This translates into CASSLVDQPQHF.

V gene TRBV6-2 or TRBV6-3 combines with J gene TRBJ2-2; 8 bases agree with TRBD1. CDR3 length: 15 residues. Germline V gene data show CDR1 as MNHEY and CDR2 as SVGEGT. Trimming at V came to 6 bases and at J to 3 bases, leaving 6 bases not matched to a gene. CDR3 in amino acids: CASSDRTGYTGELFF. CDR3 bases: TGTGCCAGCAGCGACCGGACAGGGTACACCGGGGAGCTGTTTTTT.

This clonotype came up a few times. The CDR3 sequence is CASTTLGQSNEKLFF. In nucleotides, the CDR3 is TGTGCCAGCACCACTCTTGGACAGAGTAATGAAAAACTGTTTTTT. The gene calls are TRBV7-9 and TRBJ1-4; D might be TRBD1 (6 bases). Germline CDR1 SEHNR, CDR2 FQNEAQ (reference sequence). The CDR3 spans 15 residues. The V gene lost 7 bases and the J gene lost 4 bases, with 16 bases spanning the gap. Complete variable domain (other parts from reference TRBV7-9 and TRBJ1-4): DTGVSQNPRHKITKRGQNVTFRCDPISEHNRLYWYRQTLGQGPEFLTYFQNEAQLEKSRLLSDRFSAERPKGSFSTLEIQRTEQGDSAMYLCASTTLGQSNEKLFFGSGTQLSVL.

The sample holds many counts of this clonotype. The genes are TRBV20-1 and TRBJ2-2; tentatively, D is TRBD1 (6 bases). Germline V CDR1 and CDR2: DFQATT, SNEGSKA (reference sequence). Trimming cost V 6 bases and J 8 bases, with 13 bases left between them. This CDR3 region has 12 residues. As DNA, the CDR3 is TGCAGTGCGCTACAGGGTTTTGGGGAGCTGTTTTTT. Protein: CSALQGFGELFF.

There are many counts of this clonotype. The gene calls are TRBV15 and TRBJ2-3; possible D gene TRBD2, 5 bases. This CDR3 has 12 residues. Trimming pared 8 bases from V and 6 bases from J, leaving 12 bases between. Germline lookup yields CDR1 LNHNV and CDR2 YYDKDF (reference sequence). The CDR3 region is CATSARADTQYF. CDR3 DNA: TGTGCCACCTCCGCGCGGGCCGATACGCAGTATTTT.

This clonotype occurred many times. Here the CDR3 reads CANRDSLNNEQFF. The CDR3 bases are TGTGCCAATCGGGACAGCCTCAACAATGAGCAGTTCTTC. The J gene is TRBJ2-1, the V gene TRBV28, with 7 bases aligning to TRBD1. The CDR3 totals 13 residues. CDR1 is MDHEN, CDR2 SYDVKM, per germline. The junction had 8 bases not matched to a gene; V was cut back by 10 bases and J by 5 bases.

In this sample, this clonotype turned up many times. V is TRBV27 and J is TRBJ2-5; 7 bases agree with TRBD1. The germline V gene encodes CDR1 MNHEY and CDR2 SMNVEV (reference sequence). Trimming cost V 6 bases and J 3 bases; bases outside gene matches: 7. The CDR3 is 14 residues long. The CDR3 DNA follows: TGTGCCAGCAGCCCCTCCGGACAGGAAGAGACCCAGTACTTC. Translated, it gives CASSPSGQEETQYF.

The gene calls are TRBV24-1 and TRBJ1-2, with D uncertain. Trimming cost V 1 base and J 5 bases, with 4 bases left between them. This CDR3 has 12 amino acids. Germline CDR1 and CDR2: KGHDR and SFDVKD. Here the CDR3 reads CATSDFQYGYTF. In DNA, the CDR3 is TGTGCCACCAGTGATTTCCAGTATGGCTACACCTTC.

This clonotype was counted a few times. CDR3 sequence reads: CSVADRPYGYTF. CDR3 nucleotides: TGCAGCGTTGCGGACAGACCGTATGGCTACACCTTC. V gene TRBV29-1 combines with J gene TRBJ1-2; D is perhaps TRBD1 (6 bases). This CDR3 comprises 12 residues. Germline values: CDR1 SQVTM, CDR2 ANQGSEA. The V and J ends lost 4 bases and 5 bases respectively, with 11 bases between them.

This rearrangement joins TRBV6-2 or TRBV6-3 to TRBJ2-1; TRBD2 might be the D (6 bases). Looked up from germline, CDR1 is MNHEY and CDR2 is SVGEGT. V dropped 6 bases and J dropped 7 bases, with 16 bases sitting between them. This CDR3 has 14 amino acids. The chain's CDR3 is CASRGGVYPNEQFF. The CDR3 DNA reads as TGTGCCAGCAGGGGGGGAGTGTATCCAAATGAGCAGTTCTTC.

The chain recombines TRBV28 with TRBJ1-3; 7 bases match TRBD1. Germline CDR1 MDHEN, CDR2 SYDVKM. The ends lost 6 bases at V and 9 bases at J; junction bases unmatched: 14. CDR3 length equals 15 residues. This chain's CDR3 is CASSPDRASGGTIYF. CDR3 DNA: TGTGCCAGCAGCCCCGACAGGGCCTCCGGTGGCACCATATATTTT.

In this sample, this clonotype turned up a few times. This sequence joins TRBV14 and TRBJ1-6; D call uncertain. V was trimmed by 2 bases and J by 5 bases, leaving 10 bases between them. CDR1 is SGHDN, CDR2 FVKESK, per germline. This CDR3 contains 15 residues. As DNA, the CDR3 is TGTGCCAGCAGCCAACGTCCAAGCAATAATTCACCCCTCCACTTT. This encodes CASSQRPSNNSPLHF.

This clonotype was seen many times. The V call is TRBV5-1, the J call TRBJ2-5; D gene unclear. The CDR3 has 12 amino acids. Trimming cost V 0 bases and J 3 bases, with 3 bases left between them. CDR1 is SGHRS and CDR2 is YFSETQ in the germline V gene. CDR3 in amino acids: CASSLGKETQYF. The CDR3, as DNA: TGCGCCAGCAGCTTGGGGAAAGAGACCCAGTACTTC.

This clonotype was seen ten or more times. The chain carries TRBV21-1 and TRBJ2-7; the DNA was not used to check the table's D call, TRBD1. TRBV21-1 is described as a pseudogene. This CDR3 has 16 amino acids. CDR3 in amino acids: CASSKAWQGRSYEQYF. CDR3 sequence (DNA): TGTGCCAGCAGCAAAGCGTGGCAGGGGCGGTCCTACGAGCAGTACTTC.

The chain links TRBV20-1 to TRBJ2-7; 7 bases agree with TRBD2. V lost 3 bases, J lost 5 bases, and 19 bases stayed unmatched. This CDR3 spans 17 amino acids. Germline V gene data show CDR1 as DFQATT and CDR2 as SNEGSKA (reference sequence). CDR3 protein: CSASPMPGAGDTHEQYF. The CDR3 nucleotides are TGCAGTGCTAGTCCCATGCCGGGTGCGGGAGATACCCACGAGCAGTACTTC.

This clonotype has more than one count but fewer than ten. The rearrangement joins TRBV5-1 to TRBJ2-1, with D uncertain. Germline CDR1 SGHRS, CDR2 YFSETQ. The CDR3 covers 15 residues. Trimming removed 2 bases from V and 1 base from J, with 10 bases in between. The CDR3 loop reads CASSFASRSYNEQFF. CDR3 DNA sequence: TGCGCCAGCAGCTTTGCTAGTAGATCCTACAATGAGCAGTTCTTC.

The J gene is TRBJ2-7, the V gene TRBV20-1; TRBD1 agrees at 7 bases. Per the germline V gene, CDR1 is DFQATT and CDR2 is SNEGSKA (reference sequence). The J segment lost 7 bases and the V segment lost 6 bases, leaving 15 bases of the junction unmatched. The CDR3 consists of 14 residues. The CDR3 nucleotides are TGCAGTGCACGAAAGGGGGCCAGTGACGAAGAGCAGTACTTC. This codes for CSARKGASDEEQYF.

This clonotype has a count of ten or more. This chain connects TRBV28 to TRBJ1-2, with D unclear. CDR1 and CDR2 from the germline V gene are MDHEN and SYDVKM. The CDR3 runs 13 residues. Deletions cut 5 bases from V and 4 bases from J, with 11 bases between. The CDR3 DNA is TGTGCCAGCAGTCCCCCCGGCGCCTATGGCTACACCTTC. Its protein is CASSPPGAYGYTF.

This clonotype was seen many times. This chain joins TRBV5-1 and TRBJ1-1; TRBD1 is a possible D gene (6 bases). Germline CDR1 reads SGHRS; CDR2 reads YFSETQ. The CDR3 totals 14 residues. Trimming took off 6 bases at V and 4 bases at J, with 16 bases between the two ends. CDR3 DNA sequence: TGCGCCAGCACTTGGCGGGTAGGGGGCACTGAAGCTTTCTTT. Translating gives CASTWRVGGTEAFF.

This clonotype was counted only a few times. The chain links TRBV14 to TRBJ2-7; D assignment may be TRBD1 or TRBD2 (5 bases each). The germline V gene has CDR1 SGHDN and CDR2 FVKESK. V gave up 0 bases and J gave up 9 bases, with 18 bases separating them. This CDR3 spans 15 amino acids. The CDR3: CASSQEGTYYRGQYF. DNA of the CDR3: TGTGCCAGCAGCCAAGAGGGGACCTATTATCGAGGGCAGTACTTC.

The chain couples TRBV11-1 to TRBJ2-1; TRBD1 matches at 9 bases. This CDR3 spans 16 amino acids. V shed 3 bases and J 4 bases; nucleotides not matched to a gene: 7. CDR1 and CDR2 from the germline V gene are SGHAT and FQDESV (reference sequence). CDR3 coding DNA: TGTGCCAGCAGCTTTGGGGGACAGGGCCGATACAATGAGCAGTTCTTC. It codes for CASSFGGQGRYNEQFF.

The gene calls are TRBV5-1 and TRBJ2-7; tentatively, D is TRBD2 (6 bases). The V gene lost 4 bases and the J gene lost 5 bases, with 22 bases spanning the gap. CDR1 SGHRS and CDR2 YFSETQ come from the germline V gene. The CDR3 is 16 amino acids. In DNA form, the CDR3 reads TGCGCCAGCAGCCCCTTCGGGGGTAGCAATATGAACGAGCAGTACTTC. Encoded protein: CASSPFGGSNMNEQYF.

V and J are TRBV14 and TRBJ2-3; 9 bases match TRBD2. This CDR3 has 16 residues. V trimming: 3 bases; J trimming: 4 bases; junction bases outside the gene matches: 8. Germline CDR1 and CDR2: SGHDN and FVKESK. The CDR3 loop reads CASSHLAGDSADTQYF. CDR3 sequence (DNA): TGTGCCAGCAGCCACTTAGCGGGGGATAGCGCAGATACGCAGTATTTT.